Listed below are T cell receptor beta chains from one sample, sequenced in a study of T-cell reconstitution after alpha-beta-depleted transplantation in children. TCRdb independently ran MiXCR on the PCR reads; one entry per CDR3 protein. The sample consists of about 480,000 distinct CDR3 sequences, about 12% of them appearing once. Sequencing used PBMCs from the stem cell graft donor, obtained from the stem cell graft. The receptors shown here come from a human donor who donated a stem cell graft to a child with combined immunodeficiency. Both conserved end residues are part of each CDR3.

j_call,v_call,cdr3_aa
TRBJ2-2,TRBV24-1,CATFSASGPNTGELFF
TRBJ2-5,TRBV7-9,CASIQTGRETQYF
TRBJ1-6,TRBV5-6,CASSLGYSYNSPLHF
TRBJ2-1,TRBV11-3,CASSWDRANEQFF
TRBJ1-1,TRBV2,CASQGNTEAFF
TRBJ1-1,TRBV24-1,CATTSGQEAFF
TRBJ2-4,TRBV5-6,CASSLEGLAKNIQYF
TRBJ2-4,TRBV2,CASSVGEAKNIQYF
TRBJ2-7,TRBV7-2,CASSAEIAEYYEQYF
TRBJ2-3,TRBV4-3,CASSQEPGTSTDTQYF
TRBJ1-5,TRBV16,CSSSQFRGNQPQHF
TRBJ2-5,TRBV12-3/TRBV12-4,CASSSAGTSSKTQYF
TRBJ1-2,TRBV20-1,CSAREQNYGYTF
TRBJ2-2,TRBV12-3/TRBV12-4,CASRPRNVAGELFF
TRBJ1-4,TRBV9,CASSVSPNEKLFF
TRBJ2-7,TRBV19,CARGPGQSSYEQYF
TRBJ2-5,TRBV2,CASSVVLPQETQYF
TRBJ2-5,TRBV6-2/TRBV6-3,CASSYLVRQETQYF
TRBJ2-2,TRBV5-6,CASGRGSGELFF
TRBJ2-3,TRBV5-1,CASSLSASRDTQYF
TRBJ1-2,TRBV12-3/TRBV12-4,CASSQTPGGVNGYTF
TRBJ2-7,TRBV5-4,CASSPWTGNYEQYF
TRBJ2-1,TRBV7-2,CASSSSVGVAYNEQFF
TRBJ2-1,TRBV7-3,CASSPYGSYNEQFF
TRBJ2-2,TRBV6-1,CASSPGINTGELFF
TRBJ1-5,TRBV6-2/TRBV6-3,CASSYFKAENQPQHF
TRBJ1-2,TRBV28,CASSLLNYGYTF
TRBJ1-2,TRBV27,CASSLWSRQDGVNYGYTF
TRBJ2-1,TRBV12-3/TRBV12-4,CASSRTPAEQFF
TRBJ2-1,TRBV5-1,CASSLVSGRYNEQFF
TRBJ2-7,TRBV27,CASSPQDRGHTPQYF
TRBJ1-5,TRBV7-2,CASSLTGGSNQPQHF
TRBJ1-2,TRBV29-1,CSVDGTLSSNYGYTF
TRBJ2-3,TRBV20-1,CSARGGLAGVGDTQYF
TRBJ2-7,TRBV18,CASSPTQGRQASYEQYF
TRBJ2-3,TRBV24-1,CATSAVKRGVGTDTQYF
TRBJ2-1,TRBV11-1,CASSFTGTSGHNEQFF
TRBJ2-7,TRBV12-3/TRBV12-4,CASSLGLGWYYEQYF
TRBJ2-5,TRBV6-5,CASRPRAGDETQYF
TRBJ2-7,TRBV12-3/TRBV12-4,CASSLNEQYF
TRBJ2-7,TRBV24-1,CATSSGRVSEQYF
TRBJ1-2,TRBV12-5,CASGLQGYTF
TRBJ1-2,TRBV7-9,CASSSTWDRQNGYTF
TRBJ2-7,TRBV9,CASSLSTGGYYEQYF
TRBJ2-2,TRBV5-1,CASSLVPRDRTNTGELFF
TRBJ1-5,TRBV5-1,CASSPGGTGFNQPQHF
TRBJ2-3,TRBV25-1,CASSDYGGVSTDTQYF
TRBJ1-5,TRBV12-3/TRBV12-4,CASSLAGGQQPQHF
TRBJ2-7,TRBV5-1,CASSLQGASVYEQYF
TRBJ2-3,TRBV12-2,CATPRSIDTQYF
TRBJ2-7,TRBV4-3,CASSHSTLGEQYF
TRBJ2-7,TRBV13,CASSPPDRVLEQYF
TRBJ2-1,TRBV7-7,CASSFGRTNEQFF
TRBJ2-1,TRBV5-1,CASSSGVLSYNEQFF
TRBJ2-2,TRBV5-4,CASSLPSGEHTGELFF
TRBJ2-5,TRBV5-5,CASSLNSALQETQYF
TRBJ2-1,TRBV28,CASGTGRANEQFF